Below, 19 T cell receptor beta chains from the same sample are listed, as sequenced in a study of T cells in Graves' hyperthyroidism and ophthalmopathy. Researchers took RNA transcripts and amplified the TCR beta CDR3 regions from them. The HTBI primer set served for first-round RT-PCR of the TCR CDR3. One entry per CDR3 protein, called by TCRdb with MiXCR from the multiplex PCR reads. The sample lists more than 300,000 distinct CDR3 sequences, roughly 17% seen once, with around a third in the top ten. The sample comprised blood. All receptors derive from a woman aged 25 to 39 with Graves' hyperthyroidism that later progressed to Graves' ophthalmopathy.

This clonotype was observed at least ten times. The chain has TRBV6-2 or TRBV6-3 and TRBJ2-7; 8 positions agree with TRBD2. The CDR3 covers 15 residues. Germline assignment: CDR1 MNHEY and CDR2 SVGEGT. The ends lost 6 bases at V and 1 base at J; junction bases unmatched: 8. The CDR3 bases are TGTGCCAGCAGGAAACCCGGGACTAGGTCCTACGAGCAGTACTTC. Translating it yields CASRKPGTRSYEQYF.

This clonotype was counted ten times or more. The rearrangement joins TRBV20-1 to TRBJ2-4; a possible D gene is TRBD2 (5 bases). Trimming left V 3 bases short and J 6 bases short, with 21 bases between. The V gene's germline CDR1 is DFQATT and CDR2 SNEGSKA (reference sequence). This CDR3 region has 16 residues. The CDR3, as DNA: TGCAGTGCTAGTAGGGAGAGAGAAGCTCGGGGAAACATTCAGTACTTC. This sequence encodes CSASREREARGNIQYF.

In this sample, this clonotype turned up many times. The chain combines TRBV6-5 with TRBJ2-3, with no clear D. Germline V gene data show CDR1 as MNHEY and CDR2 as SVGAGI. The CDR3 contains 15 residues. V was pared by 0 bases and J by 3 bases, with 10 bases between. The CDR3 DNA follows: TGTGCCAGCAGTTACTCGGTGTTCCTGACAGATACGCAGTATTTT. Translating it yields CASSYSVFLTDTQYF.

The V call is TRBV5-1, the J call TRBJ1-6; 8 bases are shared with TRBD1. This CDR3 comprises 14 residues. In germline, CDR1 is SGHRS, CDR2 YFSETQ. Trimming removed 4 bases from V and 7 bases from J; junction bases left unmatched: 4. The CDR3 nucleotides read TGCGCCAGCAGCGAGGGGACAGGCAATTCACCCCTCCACTTT. The encoded protein is CASSEGTGNSPLHF.

The V and J genes are TRBV2 and TRBJ2-5; possible D gene TRBD2, 6 bases. Per the germline V gene, CDR1 is SNHLY and CDR2 is FYNNEI. The CDR3 is 13 residues long. Trimming took off 7 bases at V and 2 bases at J, with 11 bases between the two ends. CDR3 amino acids: CASMRGEQETQYF. DNA for the CDR3: TGTGCCAGCATGCGGGGTGAGCAAGAGACCCAGTACTTC.

This clonotype was counted many times. A junction end diverges from the germline sequence, so it may reflect a read error. The chain joins TRBV20-1 to TRBJ1-1; D might be TRBD1 (5 bases). The length of the CDR3 is 16 residues. Germline CDR1 DFQATT, CDR2 SNEGSKA (reference sequence). The CDR3 spells CSASALGGTGNPEAFF. For the CDR3, the DNA is TGCAGTGCTAGTGCACTTGGGGGGACGGGGAACCCTGAAGCTTTCTTT.

The rearrangement links TRBV10-2 to TRBJ2-7; D gene uncertain. CDR1 is WSHSY and CDR2 is SAAADI in the germline V gene. The CDR3 totals 15 residues. The V end lost 0 bases, the J end lost 0 bases, and 9 bases lay between the germline ends. CDR3 region: CASSESTGVSYEQYF. DNA of the CDR3: TGCGCCAGCAGTGAGTCGACCGGAGTCTCCTACGAGCAGTACTTC.

This clonotype was seen repeatedly, ten times or more. CDR3 loop: CASTELGRTGYGGYTF. In nucleotides, the CDR3 is TGTGCCAGCACCGAACTGGGCCGGACGGGGTATGGGGGCTACACCTTC. J is TRBJ1-2 and V is TRBV6-1; D not certain. The CDR3 spans 16 residues. Germline CDR1 MNHNS, CDR2 SASEGT. V lost 7 bases and J lost 8, with 26 bases in between.

V and J are TRBV5-8 and TRBJ1-1; TRBD1 is a possible D gene (6 bases). V was cut by 6 bases and J by 3 bases, with 15 bases left in between. Germline loops: CDR1 SGHTS, CDR2 YDEGEE. The CDR3 contains 14 residues. The chain's CDR3 is CASIPGRGDTEAFF. The DNA of the CDR3 is TGTGCCAGCATCCCGGGCAGGGGAGACACTGAAGCTTTCTTT.

V is TRBV12-3 or TRBV12-4 and J is TRBJ1-1, with 9 bases matching TRBD1. The CDR3 spans 14 residues. J lost 7 bases, V lost 6 bases, and 9 bases had no gene match. The CDR3 bases are TGTGCCAGCAGGCCCGGGACAGGGCGCGGTGAAGCTTTCTTT. Protein product: CASRPGTGRGEAFF.

This clonotype was counted many times. V and J are TRBV6-1 and TRBJ2-3, with 11 bases that match TRBD2. The CDR3 consists of 19 residues. V lost 5 bases to trimming and J lost 6 bases; unmatched junction nucleotides: 19. From germline, CDR1 is MNHNS and CDR2 SASEGT. The CDR3 coding sequence is TGTGCCAGCAGTTACGGCCTCCTGACTAGCGGGAAGTTTGAGGATACGCAGTATTTT. Protein product: CASSYGLLTSGKFEDTQYF.

The chain has TRBV19 and TRBJ2-1; D remains unclear. V lost 0 bases, J lost 11 bases, and 11 bases lay in between. Germline-derived CDR1 and CDR2 are LNHDA and SQIVND (reference sequence). The CDR3 covers 13 residues. CDR3 in amino acids: CASSIDGLDKQFF. Here the CDR3 DNA reads TGTGCCAGTAGTATAGACGGGTTAGATAAGCAGTTCTTC. The full variable domain, with the rest looked up from reference TRBV19 and TRBJ2-1, is DGGITQSPKYLFRKEGQNVTLSCEQNLNHDAMYWYRQDPGQGLRLIYYSQIVNDFQKGDIAEGYSVSREKKESFPLTVTSAQKNPTAFYLCASSIDGLDKQFFGPGTRLTVL.

This clonotype was found many times. The J gene is TRBJ2-7, the V gene TRBV4-2; D is ambiguous. The CDR3 sequence is 16 residues long. The germline gives CDR1 LGHNA, CDR2 YNFKEQ. V was cut by 1 base and J by 2 bases, with 15 bases left in between. For the CDR3, the DNA is TGTGCCAGCAGCCAAGGGCCAACGCAGTCCCCCTACGAGCAGTACTTC. Protein sequence: CASSQGPTQSPYEQYF.

This clonotype was counted ten times or more. The chain joins TRBV24-1 to TRBJ2-1; tentative D call: TRBD2 (6 bases). CDR3 length: 14 residues. Looked up from germline, CDR1 is KGHDR and CDR2 is SFDVKD. V was trimmed by 9 bases and J by 6 bases, leaving 17 bases between them. Here the CDR3 reads CATAGLGGPNEQFF. The CDR3 coding sequence is TGTGCCACCGCGGGACTGGGAGGTCCCAATGAGCAGTTCTTC.

The table lists this clonotype with many counts. The chain joins TRBV5-1 to TRBJ1-5; possible D gene TRBD1, 5 bases. The CDR3 is 16 amino acids. Trimming removed 0 bases at V and 4 bases at J, with 14 bases between. Germline CDR1 reads SGHRS; CDR2 reads YFSETQ. In DNA form, the CDR3 reads TGCGCCAGCAGCTTGGAGGGGTGGGGAGATAATCAGCCCCAGCATTTT. This gives the protein CASSLEGWGDNQPQHF.

This clonotype was counted at least ten times. The rearrangement links TRBV20-1 to TRBJ1-4, with 9 bases fitting TRBD1. The CDR3 extends over 12 amino acids. Germline V gene lookup returns CDR1 DFQATT and CDR2 SNEGSKA (reference sequence). V was pared by 6 bases and J by 6 bases, with 2 bases of the junction left unmatched. This CDR3 is CSARTGDEKLFF. CDR3 DNA: TGCAGTGCCAGGACAGGGGATGAAAAACTGTTTTTT.

The rearrangement links TRBV24-1 to TRBJ2-3; 7 nucleotides match TRBD2. Trimming removed 10 bases from V and 4 bases from J; junction bases left unmatched: 1. CDR1 is KGHDR and CDR2 is SFDVKD in the germline V gene. The CDR3 has 11 amino acids. The CDR3 DNA reads as TGTGCCACGGGAGGGTCAGATACGCAGTATTTT. It encodes CATGGSDTQYF.

This clonotype was counted ten times or more. CDR3 coding DNA: TGTGCCAGCAGTGCGGGGGCTTACGAGCAGTACTTC. It translates to CASSAGAYEQYF. The gene calls are TRBV2 and TRBJ2-7, with D perhaps being TRBD1 or TRBD2 (6 bases each). The CDR3 has 12 residues. The V end lost 4 bases, the J end lost 4 bases, and 8 bases lay between the germline ends. Per germline, CDR1 SNHLY and CDR2 FYNNEI.

About this clonotype: A much larger clone lies one base from this, so it may be a read error. V is TRBV10-3 and J is TRBJ2-7; D may be TRBD1 (6 bases). Looked up from germline, CDR1 is ENHRY and CDR2 is SYGVKD. The CDR3 spans 16 residues. The CDR3 sequence: CAISGFLGQRSYAQYF. For the CDR3, the DNA is TGTGCCATCAGTGGTTTTCTCGGACAGCGCTCCTACGCGCAGTACTTC.